These 27 T cell receptor beta chains were all obtained from the same sample, sequenced in a study of human T cells and chemical hapten exposure. The time point here: healthy volunteer bleed at 6 weeks. The template was total RNA from unfractionated whole blood. Using its own MiXCR run on the RACE reads, TCRdb lists one record per CDR3 protein. This table holds fewer than 100,000 distinct CDR3 sequences, about 8.6% found once. The source material was whole blood. The receptors originated from a female donor in good health. Some clones in this sample may be carry-over from other donors' samples.

This clonotype was detected ten times or more. The CDR3 loop is CSARDILDSHMNSPLHF. For the CDR3, the DNA is TGCAGTGCTAGAGATATTCTGGACAGCCACATGAATTCACCCCTCCACTTT. V gene TRBV20-1 combines with J gene TRBJ1-6, with D perhaps TRBD1 (6 bases). Looked up from germline, CDR1 is DFQATT and CDR2 is SNEGSKA (reference sequence). The CDR3 loop spans 17 amino acids. The V end lost 0 bases, the J end lost 7 bases, and 19 bases lay between the germline ends.

The rearrangement links TRBV25-1 to TRBJ2-7; D is undetermined. Trimming left V 10 bases short and J 0 bases short, with 7 bases between. This CDR3 contains 11 residues. The germline V gene has CDR1 MGHDK and CDR2 SYGVNS. CDR3 in DNA: TGTGCCACAACCAGCTCCTACGAGCAGTACTTC. Translated: CATTSSYEQYF.

This clonotype was recorded at least ten times. The chain joins TRBV7-2 to TRBJ2-1, with D unclear. Germline values: CDR1 SGHTA, CDR2 FQGNSA. The CDR3 is 12 residues long. The V end was cut by 2 bases, the J end by 7 bases, with 6 bases between. The DNA for the CDR3 is TGTGCCAGCAGCTTACTGTGGAATGAGCAGTTCTTC. This sequence encodes CASSLLWNEQFF.

The gene calls are TRBV7-2 and TRBJ1-5; D not resolved. The CDR3 loop spans 14 amino acids. Trimming left V 5 bases short and J 9 bases short, with 17 bases between. CDR1 is SGHTA, CDR2 FQGNSA, per germline. The CDR3 region has the DNA TGTGCCAGCAGCCAAATGGCCGGCCCGCTGCCCCAGCATTTT. Amino acids: CASSQMAGPLPQHF. Supplemented by reference TRBV7-2 and TRBJ1-5, the full variable domain reads GAGVSQSPSNKVTEKGKDVELRCDPISGHTALYWYRQSLGQGLEFLIYFQGNSAPDKSGLPSDRFSAERTGGSVSTLTIQRTQQEDSAVYLCASSQMAGPLPQHFGDGTRLSIL.

This clonotype appeared many times. The J gene is TRBJ2-6, the V gene TRBV12-5; the D is unclear. V was clipped by 2 bases and J by 1 base, with 6 bases between them. Germline CDR1 is LGHNT and CDR2 is FRNRAP. The CDR3 has 15 residues. In DNA form, the CDR3 reads TGTGCTAGTGGTTTGAGTACGTCTGGGGCCAACGTCCTGACTTTC. Translation gives CASGLSTSGANVLTF. Together with reference TRBV12-5 and TRBJ2-6, the CDR3 gives the full variable domain: DARVTQTPRHKVTEMGQEVTMRCQPILGHNTVFWYRQTMMQGLELLAYFRNRAPLDDSGMPKDRFSAEMPDATLATLKIQPSEPRDSAVYFCASGLSTSGANVLTFGAGSRLTVL.

This clonotype appeared many times. The J gene is TRBJ2-7, the V gene TRBV5-1, with 8 bases aligning to TRBD1. This CDR3 comprises 16 residues. Germline trimming cut 1 base from V and 5 bases from J; bases unmatched to any gene: 11. Germline assignment: CDR1 SGHRS and CDR2 YFSETQ. CDR3 DNA sequence: TGCGCCAGCAGCTTGTTCCCGACAGGGGCAGAGAACGAGCAGTACTTC. This sequence encodes CASSLFPTGAENEQYF. The full variable domain, its missing parts supplied by reference TRBV5-1 and TRBJ2-7, is KAGVTQTPRYLIKTRGQQVTLSCSPISGHRSVSWYQQTPGQGLQFLFEYFSETQRNKGNFPGRFSGRQFSNSRSEMNVSTLELGDSALYLCASSLFPTGAENEQYFGPGTRLTVT.

Concerning this clonotype itself: A much larger clone lies one base from this, so it may be a read error. The rearrangement uses TRBV7-8 and TRBJ1-3, with TRBD1 matching over 9 bases. This CDR3 is built from 16 residues. Per germline, CDR1 SGHVS and CDR2 FQNEAQ. V lost 1 base and J lost 6; bases outside the gene matches: 7. CDR3 nucleotide sequence: TGTGCCAGCAGCTTAGTTGACAGGGGGGTTGAAAACACCATATATTTT. This translates into CASSLVDRGVENTIYF.

The chain has TRBV5-1 and TRBJ2-7; 8 bases are a match to TRBD1. V lost 3 bases to trimming and J lost 3 bases; unmatched junction nucleotides: 8. This CDR3 spans 15 amino acids. CDR1 SGHRS and CDR2 YFSETQ come from the germline V gene. CDR3 DNA sequence: TGCGCCAGCAGCTCCCGGACAGGGTCTATCTACGAGCAGTACTTC. Amino acids: CASSSRTGSIYEQYF.

The table lists this clonotype with many counts. DNA for the CDR3: TGTGCCAGCAGCTTAGCTAGCGGGTCCACAGATACGCAGTATTTT. As protein: CASSLASGSTDTQYF. The chain combines TRBV7-2 with TRBJ2-3; TRBD2 aligns across 7 bases. CDR3 length: 15 residues. V gave up 0 bases and J gave up 2 bases; unmatched junction bases: 2. CDR1 and CDR2 (germline): SGHTA, FQGNSA.

This clonotype appeared many times. The CDR3 protein is CSARAGNEQYF. The DNA for the CDR3 is TGCAGTGCTAGGGCCGGGAACGAGCAGTACTTC. The rearrangement links TRBV20-1 to TRBJ2-7; weak D call: TRBD2 (5 bases). The V end was cut by 3 bases, the J end by 5 bases, with 8 bases between. The CDR3 extends over 11 amino acids. Germline CDR1 is DFQATT and CDR2 is SNEGSKA (reference sequence).

The table lists this clonotype with many counts. This chain joins TRBV29-1 and TRBJ1-5; D call uncertain. V was cut by 0 bases and J by 5 bases, with 8 bases left in between. Germline V gene lookup returns CDR1 SQVTM and CDR2 ANQGSEA. CDR3 size: 13 residues. The CDR3 reads CSVEEAGYQPQHF. The CDR3 coding sequence is TGCAGCGTTGAAGAGGCGGGATATCAGCCCCAGCATTTT.

This clonotype has a handful of counts. The V and J genes are TRBV25-1 and TRBJ2-3; D unclear. CDR3 length: 11 residues. Per the germline V gene, CDR1 is MGHDK and CDR2 is SYGVNS. V lost 2 bases and J 3 bases, leaving 0 bases between the germline ends. The CDR3 bases are TGTGCCAGCAGTGAAACAGATACGCAGTATTTT. It is translated as CASSETDTQYF.

This chain connects TRBV7-2 to TRBJ2-3; D gene ambiguous. Germline V gives CDR1 SGHTA, CDR2 FQGNSA. CDR3 length equals 16 residues. Trimming stripped 2 bases from V and 0 bases from J, with 12 bases between. CDR3: CASSLTNSLSTDTQYF. In nucleotides, the CDR3 is TGTGCCAGCAGCTTAACGAACAGTCTGAGCACAGATACGCAGTATTTT.

This clonotype was observed many times. J is TRBJ2-7 and V is TRBV6-5; D gene unclear. Germline V gene sequence: CDR1 MNHEY, CDR2 SVGAGI. The CDR3 runs to 14 residues. With 2 bases removed from V and 0 bases from J, the gap between germline ends came to 8 bases. CDR3 sequence (DNA): TGTGCCAGCAGTTACCTCCAGAACTCCTACGAGCAGTACTTC. It codes for CASSYLQNSYEQYF.

The table lists this clonotype with many counts. J is TRBJ2-7 and V is TRBV20-1; unclear D gene. Germline CDR1 reads DFQATT; CDR2 reads SNEGSKA (reference sequence). V was pared by 3 bases and J by 0 bases, with 9 bases between. The length of the CDR3 is 13 residues. The CDR3 spells CSASGVSSYEQYF. CDR3 nucleotide sequence: TGCAGTGCTAGTGGCGTGAGCTCCTACGAGCAGTACTTC.

This clonotype appeared a few times. The chain joins TRBV2 to TRBJ2-3; 10 bases align to TRBD1. CDR1 is SNHLY, CDR2 FYNNEI, per germline. The ends lost 7 bases at V and 1 base at J; junction bases unmatched: 8. CDR3 length: 16 residues. For the CDR3, the DNA is TGTGCCAGCACCAGACAGGGGGCGGCCCGCACAGATACGCAGTATTTT. Its protein product is CASTRQGAARTDTQYF. Using reference TRBV2 and TRBJ2-3 for the parts outside the CDR3, the full variable domain is EPEVTQTPSHQVTQMGQEVILRCVPISNHLYFYWYRQILGQKVEFLVSFYNNEISEKSEIFDDQFSVERPDGSNFTLKIRSTKLEDSAMYFCASTRQGAARTDTQYFGPGTRLTVL.

The chain couples TRBV27 to TRBJ2-2, with D perhaps assigned TRBD1 or TRBD2 (6 bases each). The CDR3 extends over 16 amino acids. Per the germline V gene, CDR1 is MNHEY and CDR2 is SMNVEV (reference sequence). V shed 1 base and J shed 4 bases, with 13 bases lying between them. CDR3 sequence (DNA): TGTGCCAGCAGTTTATGGGGGGCTAGGGGCACCGGGGAGCTGTTTTTT. Its translation: CASSLWGARGTGELFF.

This rearrangement joins TRBV7-9 to TRBJ1-5, with a possible D match to TRBD1 (6 bases). Deletions cut 0 bases from V and 2 bases from J, with 11 bases between. The CDR3 covers 16 residues. Germline V lookup: CDR1 SEHNR, CDR2 FQNEAQ (reference sequence). The CDR3 DNA reads as TGTGCCAGCAGCTTAGCTAAGGCAGGGGGCAATCAGCCCCAGCATTTT. Residues: CASSLAKAGGNQPQHF.

This clonotype was detected many times. The CDR3 reads CASSPRVELFF. CDR3 nucleotide sequence: TGTGCCAGCAGCCCGAGGGTAGAACTGTTTTTT. The chain has TRBV12-3 or TRBV12-4 and TRBJ1-4, with D hard to call. The CDR3 runs to 11 residues. V lost 6 bases, J lost 12 bases, and 11 bases lay in between.

Only a few counts were recorded for this clonotype. V gene TRBV24-1 combines with J gene TRBJ1-2; TRBD1 agrees at 8 bases. Germline CDR1 reads KGHDR; CDR2 reads SFDVKD. The CDR3 loop spans 14 amino acids. The junction had 7 bases not matched to a gene; V was cut back by 4 bases and J by 7 bases. CDR3 residues: CATSDTTGVRGYTF. Here the CDR3 DNA reads TGTGCCACCAGTGACACGACAGGGGTACGTGGCTACACCTTC.

There are many counts of this clonotype. The chain combines TRBV2 with TRBJ1-5; D not certain. V shed 4 bases and J shed 4 bases, with 11 bases lying between them. The CDR3 spans 14 residues. Germline V CDR1 and CDR2: SNHLY, FYNNEI. CDR3 amino acids: CASSAEGSNQPQHF. The CDR3 DNA reads as TGTGCCAGCAGTGCTGAGGGTAGTAATCAGCCCCAGCATTTT.

This clonotype was detected ten times or more. The chain links TRBV29-1 to TRBJ1-2; D remains unclear. The CDR3 loop spans 13 amino acids. V was shortened by 7 bases and J by 2 bases, with 14 bases between the two germline ends. Germline V lookup: CDR1 SQVTM, CDR2 ANQGSEA. CDR3 DNA: TGCAGCGCTACAGCTGGGCAGAACTATGGCTACACCTTC. Encoded protein: CSATAGQNYGYTF.

This chain joins TRBV30 and TRBJ2-7, with a weak D call TRBD2 (6 bases). Germline loops: CDR1 GTSNPN, CDR2 SVGIG (reference sequence). This CDR3 comprises 14 residues. Trimming cost V 4 bases and J 0 bases, with 13 bases left between them. CDR3 in amino acids: CAWNFGTLSYEQYF. Here the CDR3 DNA reads TGTGCCTGGAACTTCGGGACTCTCTCCTACGAGCAGTACTTC.

This clonotype has ten or more counts. The V and J genes are TRBV12-3 or TRBV12-4 and TRBJ1-2, with TRBD1 identical over 7 bases. The CDR3 totals 18 residues. V gave up 3 bases and J gave up 3 bases; unmatched junction bases: 16. CDR3 sequence (DNA): TGTGCCAGCAGTTTTTGGAAACAGGGGTTTTGGTTTGACTATGGCTACACCTTC. As protein: CASSFWKQGFWFDYGYTF.

This clonotype showed up just a few times. The chain combines TRBV18 with TRBJ1-1; the match to TRBD1 covers 10 bases. CDR1 is KGHSH and CDR2 is LQKENI in the germline V gene. V trimming: 5 bases; J trimming: 7 bases; junction bases outside the gene matches: 13. The CDR3 length is 16 residues. The CDR3 protein is CASSSRQGAGGIEAFF. CDR3 nucleotides: TGTGCCAGCTCATCGCGACAGGGGGCGGGAGGCATTGAAGCTTTCTTT.

This clonotype was found a few times. The chain is built from TRBV29-1 and TRBJ2-1; D call uncertain. V lost 6 bases to trimming and J lost 8 bases, with 11 bases between them. The CDR3 loop spans 11 amino acids. Germline V gene lookup returns CDR1 SQVTM and CDR2 ANQGSEA. CDR3 nucleotides: TGCAGCGTCGAGACCAGCGATGAGCAGTTCTTC. Amino acid sequence: CSVETSDEQFF.

In its sample, this clonotype was seen many times. The rearrangement joins TRBV7-9 to TRBJ2-3; 10 positions match TRBD1. Germline CDR1 reads SEHNR; CDR2 reads FQNEAQ (reference sequence). This CDR3 contains 15 residues. The junction had 4 bases not matched to a gene; V was cut back by 5 bases and J by 2 bases. In DNA, the CDR3 is TGTGCCAGCAGCCGGACAGGGGGAATCACAGATACGCAGTATTTT. Protein product: CASSRTGGITDTQYF.